This TCR beta chain originates from a study of blood T cells in healthy people across ages. Study as a whole: Template switching retrieved approximately one barcoded beta molecule for each two T cells.

The CDR3 spans 14 residues. V dropped 2 bases and J dropped 5 bases, with 10 bases sitting between them. The authors ran a second PCR of 7 to 11 cycles using a sample-barcoded 5' primer and a J-beta primer mix. TCRdb redid the calling of the 5' RACE reads with MiXCR, one entry per CDR3 protein. In the table there are over 1,500,000 distinct CDR3 sequences, roughly two fifths of which are singletons. The origin of this receptor is a human donor in good health. Specimen: blood. This rearrangement joins TRBV12-3 or TRBV12-4 to TRBJ1-5, with no clear D. In nucleotides, the CDR3 is TGTGCCAGCAGTTTAAATAGGGATTATCAGCCCCAGCATTTT. Translating it yields CASSLNRDYQPQHF.